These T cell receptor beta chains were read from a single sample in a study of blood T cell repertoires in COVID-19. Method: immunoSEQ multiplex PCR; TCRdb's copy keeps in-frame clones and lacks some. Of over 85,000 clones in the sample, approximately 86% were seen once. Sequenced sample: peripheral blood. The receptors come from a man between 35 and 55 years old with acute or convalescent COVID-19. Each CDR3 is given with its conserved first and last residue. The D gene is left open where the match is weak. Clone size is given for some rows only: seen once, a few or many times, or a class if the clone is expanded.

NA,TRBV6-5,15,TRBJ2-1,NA,TGTGCCAGCAGTTATGGCGGGGGCCTCTACAATGAGCAGTTCTTC,CASSYGGGLYNEQFF
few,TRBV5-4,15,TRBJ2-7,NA,TGTGCCAGCAGCGGCCGGGGTTTCGGAAGCTACGAGCAGTACTTC,CASSGRGFGSYEQYF
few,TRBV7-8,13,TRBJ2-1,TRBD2,TGTGCCAGCAGCTTAGAGCGGGGGGCGCTTGGCTTCTTC,CASSLERGALGFF
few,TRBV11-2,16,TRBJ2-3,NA,TGTGCCAGCAGCCCGAGAGACCAGGGGTTCACAGATACGCAGTATTTT,CASSPRDQGFTDTQYF
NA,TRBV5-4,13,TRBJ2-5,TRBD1,TGTGCCAGCAGCCTTAGGACAGGGAAGACCCAGTACTTC,CASSLRTGKTQYF
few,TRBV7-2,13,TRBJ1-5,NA,TGTGCCAGCAGCTCACAACCTAATCAGCCCCAGCATTTT,CASSSQPNQPQHF
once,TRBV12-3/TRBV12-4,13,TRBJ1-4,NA,TGTGCCAGCAGAATGGGGGGGAATGAAAAACTGTTTTTT,CASRMGGNEKLFF
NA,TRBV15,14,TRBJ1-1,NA,TGTGCCACCAGCTTACCAGGGGAGTACACTGAAGCTTTCTTT,CATSLPGEYTEAFF
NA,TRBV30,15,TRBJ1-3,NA,TGTGCCTGGAGTGTAGGGGGGGCCTCTGGAAACACCATATATTTT,CAWSVGGASGNTIYF
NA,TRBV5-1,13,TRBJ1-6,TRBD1,TGCGCCACCAAACAGGGGGGGAATTCACCCCTCCACTTT,CATKQGGNSPLHF
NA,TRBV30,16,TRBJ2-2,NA,TGTGCCTGGAGTGTTATGAGGTCGCGAGGTGCCGGGGAGCTGTTTTTT,CAWSVMRSRGAGELFF
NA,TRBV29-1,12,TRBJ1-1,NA,TGCAGCGTTGATCGGGGAGACACTGAAGCTTTCTTT,CSVDRGDTEAFF
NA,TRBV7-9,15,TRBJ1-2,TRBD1,TGTGCCAGCAGCCCCTGGACAGGGACAAACTATGGCTACACCTTC,CASSPWTGTNYGYTF
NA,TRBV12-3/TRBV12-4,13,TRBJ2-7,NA,TGTGCCAGCACCTCACTCAACTCCTACGAGCAGTACTTC,CASTSLNSYEQYF
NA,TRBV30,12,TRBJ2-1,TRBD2,TGTGCCTGGACTAGCGGGAGCAATGAGCAGTTCTTC,CAWTSGSNEQFF
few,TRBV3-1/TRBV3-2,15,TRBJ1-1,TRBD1,TGTGCCAGCAGCCAAGGCGGAACAGGGGACGCTGAAGCTTTCTTT,CASSQGGTGDAEAFF
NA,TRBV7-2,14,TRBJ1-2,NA,TGTGCCAGCAGCTCCCCGGGAATTAGCTATGGCTACACCTTC,CASSSPGISYGYTF
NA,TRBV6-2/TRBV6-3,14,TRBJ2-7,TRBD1,TGTGCCAGCAGTCCGGGACAGTACTACTACGAGCAGTACTTC,CASSPGQYYYEQYF
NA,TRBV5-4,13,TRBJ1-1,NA,TGTGCCAGCAGCTTTGAGATTAACACTGAAGCTTTCTTT,CASSFEINTEAFF
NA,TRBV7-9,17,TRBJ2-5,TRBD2,TGTGCCAGCAGCTTAAGGACTAGCGGGGCAATCCAAGAGACCCAGTACTTC,CASSLRTSGAIQETQYF
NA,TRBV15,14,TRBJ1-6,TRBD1,TGTGCCACCAGATTGGACAGGGTGAATTCACCCCTCCACTTT,CATRLDRVNSPLHF
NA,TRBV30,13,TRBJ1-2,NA,TGTGCCTGGAGTCGGGGTGAGGTTGTCGGCTACACCTTC,CAWSRGEVVGYTF
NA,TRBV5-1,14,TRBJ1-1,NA,TGCGCCAGCAGTTATTCCCCGGGGGGGGCTGAAGCTTTCTTT,CASSYSPGGAEAFF
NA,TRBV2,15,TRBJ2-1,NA,TGTGCCAGCAGTGACGGCAGGGAAGGGAGGAATGAGCAGTTCTTC,CASSDGREGRNEQFF
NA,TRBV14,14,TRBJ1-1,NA,TGTGCCAGCAGCCAAGATTTGCGGAACGGGGAAGCTTTCTTT,CASSQDLRNGEAFF
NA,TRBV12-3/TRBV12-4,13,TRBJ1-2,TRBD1,TGTGCCAGCAGACTACAGGGGCCATATGGCTACACCTTC,CASRLQGPYGYTF
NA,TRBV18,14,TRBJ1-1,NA,TGTGCCAGCTCGCCGGCGACAGATTTTGGGGGGGCTTTCTTT,CASSPATDFGGAFF
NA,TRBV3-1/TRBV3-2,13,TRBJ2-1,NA,TGTGCCAGCAGCCAAGGGCAGGGTCAATGGGAGTTCTTC,CASSQGQGQWEFF
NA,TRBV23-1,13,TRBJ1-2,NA,TGCGCCACCCTGACAGGAAATAACTATGGCTACACCTTC,CATLTGNNYGYTF
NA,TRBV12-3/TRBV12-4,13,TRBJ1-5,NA,TGTGCCAGCAGTGAGAGGAGCAATCAGCCCCAGCATTTT,CASSERSNQPQHF
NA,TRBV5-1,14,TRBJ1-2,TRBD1,TGCGCCAGCAGCACAGGACAGGCGAACTATGGCTACACCTTC,CASSTGQANYGYTF
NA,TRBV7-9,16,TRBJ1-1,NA,TGTGCCAGCAGCCCCACGGCAGACAGGCTGAACACTGAAGCTTTCTTT,CASSPTADRLNTEAFF
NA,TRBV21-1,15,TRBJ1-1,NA,TGTGCCAGCAGCAAGCAACTTTTTTCGGACACTGAAGCTTTCTTT,CASSKQLFSDTEAFF
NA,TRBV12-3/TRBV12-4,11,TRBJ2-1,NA,TGTGCCAGCAGTTCGGACAATGAGCAGTTCTTC,CASSSDNEQFF
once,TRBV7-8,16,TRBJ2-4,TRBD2,TGTGCCAGCAGCTCGGGACTAGCGGGGGCTCACAACATTCAGTACTTC,CASSSGLAGAHNIQYF
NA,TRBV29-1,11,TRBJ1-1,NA,TGCAGCGTCCATCGCAGCACTGAAGCTTTCTTT,CSVHRSTEAFF
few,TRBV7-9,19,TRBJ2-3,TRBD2,TGTGCCAGCAGCTTAGTGGGACTAGCGGGGGCCTTTAACACAGATACGCAGTATTTT,CASSLVGLAGAFNTDTQYF
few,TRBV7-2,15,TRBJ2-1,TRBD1,TGTGCCAGCAGCTTAGGACAGGGGAAGTACAATGAGCAGTTCTTC,CASSLGQGKYNEQFF
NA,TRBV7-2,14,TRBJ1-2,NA,TGTGCCAGCAGCTTAGGGACGGGATCCTATGGCTACACCTTC,CASSLGTGSYGYTF
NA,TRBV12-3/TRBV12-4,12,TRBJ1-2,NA,TGTGCCAGCCTCCGGGGGGGCTATGGCTACACCTTC,CASLRGGYGYTF
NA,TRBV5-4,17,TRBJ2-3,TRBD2,TGTGCCAGCAGTATCCCACTAGCGGTCCGCGGCACAGATACGCAGTATTTT,CASSIPLAVRGTDTQYF
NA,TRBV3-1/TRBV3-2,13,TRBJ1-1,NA,TGTGCCAGTTTGGTAGGGGGATACACTGAAGCTTTCTTT,CASLVGGYTEAFF
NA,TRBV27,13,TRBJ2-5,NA,TGTGCCAGCAGAAGACTCATAGGAGAGACCCAGTACTTC,CASRRLIGETQYF
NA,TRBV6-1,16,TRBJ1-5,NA,TGTGCCAGCAGTGAATTGGCCGGGTATAGCAATCAGCCCCAGCATTTT,CASSELAGYSNQPQHF
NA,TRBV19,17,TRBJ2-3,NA,TGTGCCAGTAGATCCCGTCCGCGGAGATTTAGCACAGATACGCAGTATTTT,CASRSRPRRFSTDTQYF
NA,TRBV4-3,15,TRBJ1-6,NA,TGCGCCAGCAGCCAAGAATGGCAGGGGAATTCACCCCTCCACTTT,CASSQEWQGNSPLHF
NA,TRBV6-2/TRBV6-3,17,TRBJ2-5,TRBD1,TGTGCCAGCAGTACCCGACAGGGGGCGCGTTACCAAGAGACCCAGTACTTC,CASSTRQGARYQETQYF
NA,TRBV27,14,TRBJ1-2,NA,TGTGCCAGCAGCCGCGGGACGGACTACTATGGCTACACCTTC,CASSRGTDYYGYTF
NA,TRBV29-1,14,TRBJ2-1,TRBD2,TGCAGCTCTGGGACTAGCAACGTCTACAATGAGCAGTTCTTC,CSSGTSNVYNEQFF
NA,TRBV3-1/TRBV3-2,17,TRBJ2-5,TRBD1,TGTGCCAGCAGCCAAGGAGTTCGGACAGGGGGGTGGGAGACCCAGTACTTC,CASSQGVRTGGWETQYF
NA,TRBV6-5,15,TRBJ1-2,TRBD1,TGTGCCAGCAGGTCAGGGACAGGACAGAACTATGGCTACACCTTC,CASRSGTGQNYGYTF
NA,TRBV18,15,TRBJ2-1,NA,TGTGCCAGCTCACTAAATCAGGGGCCATCTAATGAGCAGTTCTTC,CASSLNQGPSNEQFF